This T cell receptor (beta chain) was obtained from a study of blood T cell repertoires in COVID-19. Assay: immunoSEQ multiplex PCR; the TCRdb copy retains only in-frame clones and omits some. In the table there are 450,000 or so clones, 80% to 90% of which are singletons. Germline V gene data show CDR1 as SNHLY and CDR2 as FYNNEI. The CDR3 loop spans 15 amino acids. Trimming removed 6 bases from V and 4 bases from J; junction bases left unmatched: 10. The chain recombines TRBV2 with TRBJ2-5, with 8 bases lining up with TRBD2. The sequence derives from a man aged 18-30 years with COVID-19, enrolled during active disease. The sample was peripheral blood. The CDR3 protein is CASRGSGILLETQYF. In DNA, the CDR3 is TGTGCCAGCAGGGGTAGCGGGATTTTGTTAGAGACCCAGTACTTC. Combining the CDR3 with reference TRBV2 and TRBJ2-5 gives the whole variable domain EPEVTQTPSHQVTQMGQEVILRCVPISNHLYFYWYRQILGQKVEFLVSFYNNEISEKSEIFDDQFSVERPDGSNFTLKIRSTKLEDSAMYFCASRGSGILLETQYFGPGTRLLVL.